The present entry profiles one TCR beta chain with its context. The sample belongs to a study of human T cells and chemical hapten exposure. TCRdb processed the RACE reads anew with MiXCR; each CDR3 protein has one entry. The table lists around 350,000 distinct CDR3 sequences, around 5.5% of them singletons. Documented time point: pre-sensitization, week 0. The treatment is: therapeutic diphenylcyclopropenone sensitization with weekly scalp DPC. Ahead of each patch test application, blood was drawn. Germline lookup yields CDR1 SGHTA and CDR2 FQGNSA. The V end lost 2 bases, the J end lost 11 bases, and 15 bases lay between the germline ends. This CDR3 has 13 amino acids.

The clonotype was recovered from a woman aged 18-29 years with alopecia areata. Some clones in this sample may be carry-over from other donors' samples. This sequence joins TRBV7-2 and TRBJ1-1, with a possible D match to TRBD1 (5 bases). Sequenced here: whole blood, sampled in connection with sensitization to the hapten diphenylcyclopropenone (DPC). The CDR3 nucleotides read TGTGCCAGCAGCTTAAACACCAGGGAGGATGCTTTCTTT. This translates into CASSLNTREDAFF.